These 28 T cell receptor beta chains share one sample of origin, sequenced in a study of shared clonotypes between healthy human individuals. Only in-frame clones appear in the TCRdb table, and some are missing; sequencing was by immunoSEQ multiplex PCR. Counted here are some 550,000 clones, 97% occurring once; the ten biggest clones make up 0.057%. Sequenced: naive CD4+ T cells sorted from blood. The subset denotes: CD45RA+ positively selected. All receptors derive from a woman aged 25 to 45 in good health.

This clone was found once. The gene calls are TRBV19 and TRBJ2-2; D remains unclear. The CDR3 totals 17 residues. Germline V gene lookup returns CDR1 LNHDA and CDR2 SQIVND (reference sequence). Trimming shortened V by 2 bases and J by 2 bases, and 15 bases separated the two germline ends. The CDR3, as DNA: TGTGCCAGTAGTATATTGATTGACCGGGCCAACACCGGGGAGCTGTTTTTT. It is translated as CASSILIDRANTGELFF.

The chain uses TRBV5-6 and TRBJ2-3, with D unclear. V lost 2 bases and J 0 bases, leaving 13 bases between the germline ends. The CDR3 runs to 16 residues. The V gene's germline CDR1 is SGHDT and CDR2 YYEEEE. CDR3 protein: CASSFSEGFSTDTQYF. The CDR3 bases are TGTGCCAGCAGCTTTTCCGAAGGCTTTAGCACAGATACGCAGTATTTT.

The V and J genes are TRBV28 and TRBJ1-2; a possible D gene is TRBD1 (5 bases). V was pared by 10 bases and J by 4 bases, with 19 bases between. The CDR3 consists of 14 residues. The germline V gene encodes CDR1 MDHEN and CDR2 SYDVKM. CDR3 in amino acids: CATSLDLGLYGYTF. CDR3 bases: TGTGCCACCTCCCTTGATCTGGGACTCTATGGCTACACCTTC.

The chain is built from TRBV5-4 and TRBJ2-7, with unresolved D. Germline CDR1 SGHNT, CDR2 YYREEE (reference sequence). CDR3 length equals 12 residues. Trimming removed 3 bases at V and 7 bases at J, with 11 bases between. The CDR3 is CASSWVSGEQYF. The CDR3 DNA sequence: TGTGCCAGCAGCTGGGTTTCCGGGGAGCAGTACTTC.

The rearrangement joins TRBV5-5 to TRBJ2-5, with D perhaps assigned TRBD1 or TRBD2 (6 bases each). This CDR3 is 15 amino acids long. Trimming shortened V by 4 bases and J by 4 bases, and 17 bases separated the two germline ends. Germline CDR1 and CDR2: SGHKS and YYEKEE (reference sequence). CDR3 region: CASSRDGGRVETQYF. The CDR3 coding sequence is TGTGCCAGCAGCCGAGACGGGGGCAGGGTAGAGACCCAGTACTTC.

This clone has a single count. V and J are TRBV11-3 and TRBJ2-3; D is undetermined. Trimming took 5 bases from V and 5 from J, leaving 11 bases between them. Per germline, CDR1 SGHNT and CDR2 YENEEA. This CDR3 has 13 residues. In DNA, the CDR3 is TGTGCCAGCAGCAAGAGATCGGGAGATACGCAGTATTTT. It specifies CASSKRSGDTQYF.

The chain's CDR3 is CASSLAPGAGQPQHF. The CDR3 DNA is TGTGCCAGCAGCTTAGCGCCGGGGGCAGGACAGCCCCAGCATTTT. The chain joins TRBV7-9 to TRBJ1-5; the D gene is possibly TRBD1 (6 bases). The CDR3 loop spans 15 amino acids. Trimming shortened V by 0 bases and J by 7 bases, and 13 bases separated the two germline ends. CDR1 SEHNR and CDR2 FQNEAQ come from the germline V gene (reference sequence).

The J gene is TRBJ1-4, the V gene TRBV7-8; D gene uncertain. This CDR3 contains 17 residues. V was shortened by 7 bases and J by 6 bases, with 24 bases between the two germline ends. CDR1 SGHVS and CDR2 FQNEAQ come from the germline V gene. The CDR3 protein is CASTIRYHIARDEKLFF. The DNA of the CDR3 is TGTGCCAGCACCATCCGGTACCACATAGCTAGGGATGAAAAACTGTTTTTT.

The CDR3 is CASSWSSGSSYEQYF. The CDR3 DNA sequence: TGTGCCAGCAGTTGGAGTAGCGGGAGCTCCTACGAGCAGTACTTC. This sequence joins TRBV27 and TRBJ2-7, with 9 bases aligning to TRBD2. This CDR3 is built from 15 residues. V dropped 4 bases and J dropped 0; count of bases not matched to a gene: 4. Germline-derived CDR1 and CDR2 are MNHEY and SMNVEV (reference sequence).

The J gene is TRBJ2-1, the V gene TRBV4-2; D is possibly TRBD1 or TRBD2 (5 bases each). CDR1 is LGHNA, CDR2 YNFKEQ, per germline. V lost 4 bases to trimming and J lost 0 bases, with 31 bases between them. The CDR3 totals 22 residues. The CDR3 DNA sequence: TGTGCCAGCAGCCGAGCCGTTTCTGGGACCCCCAAAACCTCCCTCTCCTACAATGAGCAGTTCTTC. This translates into CASSRAVSGTPKTSLSYNEQFF.

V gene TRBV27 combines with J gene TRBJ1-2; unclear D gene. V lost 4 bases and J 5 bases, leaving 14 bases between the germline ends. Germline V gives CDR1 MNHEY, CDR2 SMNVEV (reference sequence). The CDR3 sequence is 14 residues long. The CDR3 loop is CASSSLGIPYGYTF. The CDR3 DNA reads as TGTGCCAGCAGTTCACTCGGGATCCCGTATGGCTACACCTTC.

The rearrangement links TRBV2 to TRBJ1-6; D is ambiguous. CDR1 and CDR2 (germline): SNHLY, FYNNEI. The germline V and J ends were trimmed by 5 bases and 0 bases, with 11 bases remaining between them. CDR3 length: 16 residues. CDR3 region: CASSQRQASYNSPLHF. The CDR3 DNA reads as TGTGCCAGCAGTCAACGGCAGGCCTCCTATAATTCACCCCTCCACTTT.

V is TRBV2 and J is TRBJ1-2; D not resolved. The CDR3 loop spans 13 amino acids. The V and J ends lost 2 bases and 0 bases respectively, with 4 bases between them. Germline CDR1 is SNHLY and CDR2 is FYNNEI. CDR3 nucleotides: TGTGCCAGCAGTGAACACCCTAACTATGGCTACACCTTC. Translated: CASSEHPNYGYTF.

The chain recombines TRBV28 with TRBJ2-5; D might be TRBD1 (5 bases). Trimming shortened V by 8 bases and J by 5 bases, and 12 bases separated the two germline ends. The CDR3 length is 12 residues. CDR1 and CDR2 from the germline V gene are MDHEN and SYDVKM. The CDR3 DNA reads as TGTGCCAGCGGTCAGGGTAGGGAGACCCAGTACTTC. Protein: CASGQGRETQYF.

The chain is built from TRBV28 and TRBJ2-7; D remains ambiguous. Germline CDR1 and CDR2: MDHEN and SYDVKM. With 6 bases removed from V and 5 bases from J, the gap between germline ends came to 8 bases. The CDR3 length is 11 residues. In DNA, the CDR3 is TGTGCCAGCAGCTACGAGAACGAGCAGTACTTC. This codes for CASSYENEQYF.

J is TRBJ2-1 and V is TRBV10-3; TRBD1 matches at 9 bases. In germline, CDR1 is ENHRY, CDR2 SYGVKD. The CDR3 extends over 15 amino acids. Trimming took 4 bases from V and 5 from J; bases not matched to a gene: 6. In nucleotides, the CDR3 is TGTGCCATCAGTGGGGGGGACAGGGACGACAATGAGCAGTTCTTC. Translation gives CAISGGDRDDNEQFF.

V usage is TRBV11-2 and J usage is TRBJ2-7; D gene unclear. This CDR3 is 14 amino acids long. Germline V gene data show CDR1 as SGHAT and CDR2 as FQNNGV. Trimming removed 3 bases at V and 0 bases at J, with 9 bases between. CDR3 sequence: CASSFFGNSYEQYF. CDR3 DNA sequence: TGTGCCAGCAGCTTTTTCGGTAACTCCTACGAGCAGTACTTC.

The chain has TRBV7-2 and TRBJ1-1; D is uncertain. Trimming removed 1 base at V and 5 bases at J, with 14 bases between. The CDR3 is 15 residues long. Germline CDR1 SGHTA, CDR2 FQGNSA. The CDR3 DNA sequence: TGTGCCAGCAGCTTAGGGTGGCAGCAGCGAACTGAAGCTTTCTTT. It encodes CASSLGWQQRTEAFF.

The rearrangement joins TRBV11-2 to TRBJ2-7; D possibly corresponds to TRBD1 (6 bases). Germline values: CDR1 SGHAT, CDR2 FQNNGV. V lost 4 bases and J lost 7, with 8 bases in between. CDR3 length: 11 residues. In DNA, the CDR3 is TGTGCCAGCAGCTCCACAGGGGAGCAGTACTTC. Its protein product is CASSSTGEQYF. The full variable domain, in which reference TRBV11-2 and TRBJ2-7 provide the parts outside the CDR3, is EAGVAQSPRYKIIEKRQSVAFWCNPISGHATLYWYQQILGQGPKLLIQFQNNGVVDDSQLPKDRFSAERLKGVDSTLKIQPAKLEDSAVYLCASSSTGEQYFGPGTRLTVT.

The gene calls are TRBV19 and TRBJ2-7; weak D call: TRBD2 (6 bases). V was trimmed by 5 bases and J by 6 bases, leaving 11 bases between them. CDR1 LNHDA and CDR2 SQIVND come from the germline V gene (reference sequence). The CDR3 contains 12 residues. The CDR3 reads CASSPRRGEQYF. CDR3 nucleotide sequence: TGTGCCAGTAGTCCCCGGCGGGGCGAGCAGTACTTC.

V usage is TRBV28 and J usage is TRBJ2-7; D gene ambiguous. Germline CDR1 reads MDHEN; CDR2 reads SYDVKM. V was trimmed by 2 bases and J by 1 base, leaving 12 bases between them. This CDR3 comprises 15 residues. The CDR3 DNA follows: TGTGCCAGCAGTTTAGCGGCGGCCGGGTCCTACGAGCAGTACTTC. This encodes CASSLAAAGSYEQYF. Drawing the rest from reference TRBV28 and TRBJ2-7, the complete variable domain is DVKVTQSSRYLVKRTGEKVFLECVQDMDHENMFWYRQDPGLGLRLIYFSYDVKMKEKGDIPEGYSVSREKKERFSLILESASTNQTSMYLCASSLAAAGSYEQYFGPGTRLTVT.

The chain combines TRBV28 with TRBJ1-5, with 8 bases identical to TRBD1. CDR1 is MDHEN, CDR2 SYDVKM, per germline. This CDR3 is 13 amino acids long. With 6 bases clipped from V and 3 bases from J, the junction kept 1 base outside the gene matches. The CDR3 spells CASRGQANQPQHF. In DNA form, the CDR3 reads TGTGCCAGCAGGGGACAGGCCAATCAGCCCCAGCATTTT.

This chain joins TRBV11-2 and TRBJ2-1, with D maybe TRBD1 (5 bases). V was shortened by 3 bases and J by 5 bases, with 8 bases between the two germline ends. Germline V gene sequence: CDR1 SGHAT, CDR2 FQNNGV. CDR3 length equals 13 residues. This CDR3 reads CASSFSRDNEQFF. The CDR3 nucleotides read TGTGCCAGCAGCTTCTCCAGGGACAATGAGCAGTTCTTC.

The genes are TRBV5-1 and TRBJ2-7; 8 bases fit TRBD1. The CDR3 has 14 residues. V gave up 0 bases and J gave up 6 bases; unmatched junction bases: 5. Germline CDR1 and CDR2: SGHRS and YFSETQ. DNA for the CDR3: TGCGCCAGCAGCTTGGTGGGACAGGTTGGCGAGCAGTACTTC. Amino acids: CASSLVGQVGEQYF. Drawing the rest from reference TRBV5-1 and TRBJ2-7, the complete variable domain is KAGVTQTPRYLIKTRGQQVTLSCSPISGHRSVSWYQQTPGQGLQFLFEYFSETQRNKGNFPGRFSGRQFSNSRSEMNVSTLELGDSALYLCASSLVGQVGEQYFGPGTRLTVT.

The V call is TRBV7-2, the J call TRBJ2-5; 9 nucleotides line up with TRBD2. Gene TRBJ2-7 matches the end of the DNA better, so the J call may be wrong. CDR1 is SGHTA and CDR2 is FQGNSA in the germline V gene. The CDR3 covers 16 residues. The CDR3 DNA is TGTGCCAGCAGCTTAGGGAGCGGGGGGAGCCCCTACGAGCAGTACTTC. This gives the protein CASSLGSGGSPYEQYF.

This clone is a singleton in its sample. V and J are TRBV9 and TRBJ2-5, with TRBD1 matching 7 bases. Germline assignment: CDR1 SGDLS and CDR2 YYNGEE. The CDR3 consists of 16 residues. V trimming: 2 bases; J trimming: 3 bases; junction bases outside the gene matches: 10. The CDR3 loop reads CASSVTGRQGEETQYF. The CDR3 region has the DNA TGTGCCAGCAGCGTCACGGGACGACAGGGAGAAGAGACCCAGTACTTC.

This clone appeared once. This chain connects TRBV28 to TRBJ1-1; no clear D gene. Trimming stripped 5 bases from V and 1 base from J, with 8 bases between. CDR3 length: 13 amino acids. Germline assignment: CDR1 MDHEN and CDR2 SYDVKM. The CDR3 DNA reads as TGTGCCAGCAGTCGCTCGGAGAACACTGAAGCTTTCTTT. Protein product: CASSRSENTEAFF.

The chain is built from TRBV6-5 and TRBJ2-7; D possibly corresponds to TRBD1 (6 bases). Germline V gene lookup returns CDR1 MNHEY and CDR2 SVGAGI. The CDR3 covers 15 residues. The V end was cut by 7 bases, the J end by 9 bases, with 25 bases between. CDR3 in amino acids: CASNDSGDKGLRQYF. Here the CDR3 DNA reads TGTGCCAGCAATGACTCCGGGGACAAGGGGCTACGGCAGTACTTC.